The clone carrying this T cell receptor (beta chain) was detected ten times or more. Its specificity is not known. The entry originates in a study of identical twins. TCRdb reprocessed the 5' RACE reads with MiXCR, giving one entry per CDR3 protein. The sample has over 250,000 distinct CDR3 sequences, 9.5% seen once; the top ten hold roughly 6.8%. Regarding the study as a whole: The study found weaker excess twin sharing in beta out-of-frame sequences.

A further study also used this sample, focusing on yellow fever vaccine responses in identical twins.

The sequenced material came from CD8+ T cells sorted from blood. The receptor's source is a woman younger than 35 in good health.

The CDR3 here is CASSRENTDTQYF. CDR3 DNA: TGTGCCAGCAGTAGGGAAAACACAGATACGCAGTATTTT. The V and J genes are TRBV28 and TRBJ2-3; D not resolved. The germline V gene has CDR1 MDHEN and CDR2 SYDVKM. The V gene lost 5 bases and the J gene lost 2 bases, with 8 bases spanning the gap. This CDR3 comprises 13 residues.